Sequencing of this T cell receptor beta chain was carried out in a study of blood T cell repertoires in COVID-19 (TCRdb year 2020). General notes on the study: Collaborator samples came from the United States, Italy and Spain and covered acute and convalescent phases of COVID-19. The material from the prospective study consisted of cDNA or gDNA derived from T cells, B-cell-depleted T cells, or PBMCs. Subjects who had been exposed to COVID-19, were actively infected with it, or had recovered from it provided the deeply sampled blood TCRbeta repertoires that made up the dataset. The repertoires were released in a freely available public database meant as a resource for research on the immune response to SARS-CoV-2. Samples were obtained from the ongoing ImmuneRACE study (first 160 participants) and from about 1,300 subjects provided by 6 global collaborators. A de-identified subject ID, COVID-19 status, age in years and sex were almost always included in the sample metadata. Where HLA class I and class II types were available, the types were taken from metadata supplied by the sample provider, not from assay-based typing. Study-level results and caveats: The quantity of clinical and demographic metadata differed by source and by participant and was supplied without curation.

The CDR3 has 14 amino acids, counting the end cysteine and phenylalanine. Only the CDR3 DNA stays, 42 bases, in frame from base 1. V is pared back by 2 bases and J by 5 bases, with 15 bases lying between the germline termini. CDR1 and CDR2 (SQVTM, ANQGSEA) derive from the germline V gene. TCRbeta CDR3 regions were amplified from genomic DNA using the immunoSEQ Assay, a bias-controlled multiplex PCR. The paper's processing steps were these. Within the assay, amplification of reference gene primers was used to estimate how many nucleated cells each sample contained. To quantify the absolute abundance of each unique TCRbeta CDR3 rearrangement, sequence reads were collapsed and filtered. For each sample, productive Simpson clonality was calculated as the square root of Simpson's diversity index across productive rearrangements. Held by TCRdb, this immuneACCESS table contains in-frame sequences only and omits some clones. Under half of the omission traces to an unresolved V gene where checked; the cause of the rest is unknown. The V and J calls and clone size come from that table; D and trimming were worked out from the DNA. Counted in this sample were roughly 570,000 clones; around 90% of them appeared once. Roughly 8% of the sample lies in the top ten.

This clone showed up just once. This clone's antigen is unknown. Per-base quality was not reported, and no clone a single base away is much larger than it. In Seattle, one collaborating source enrolled patients while the infection was active and tracked those patients longitudinally over the course of disease. The collaborating institutions used their own protocols to collect whole blood in K2EDTA tubes. For TCRbeta analysis, collaborators shipped samples in one of three forms: frozen whole blood, isolated PBMCs, or DNA extracted from either of those sample types. This receptor was taken from a woman between 50 and 59 years old with COVID-19, enrolled during active disease. The V gene is TRBV29-1 and the J gene is TRBJ1-1, with no confidently assigned D gene. Material: peripheral blood. DNA sequence: TGCAGCGTTGAACGAGGTCGAAGAGGGACTGAAGCTTTCTTT. Its translation reads: CSVERGRRGTEAFF.